One and the same sample provided the 31 T cell receptor beta chains below, sequenced in a study of CD4 T cells in relation to SARS-CoV-2 and coronaviruses. The repertoire was sequenced with immunoSEQ multiplex PCR; TCRdb's copy has only in-frame clones and lacks some. The sample lists tens of thousands of clones; roughly 94% were seen once. The material sequenced was naive CD4+ T cells from PBMCs. Described subset: naive CD4+ T cells isolated by negative enrichment. These TCRs come from an adult with COVID-19.

This chain joins TRBV12-3 or TRBV12-4 and TRBJ2-2; D is unresolved. This CDR3 contains 13 residues. The ends were cut back, 8 bases at V and 3 bases at J, with 10 bases in the middle. The CDR3 DNA reads as TGTGCCAGCGTAATCCATTACACCGGGGAGCTGTTTTTT. This gives the protein CASVIHYTGELFF.

The CDR3 region is CASSDHSEQPQHF. Written as DNA, the CDR3 is TGTGCCAGCAGTGACCATTCGGAACAGCCCCAGCATTTT. The rearrangement links TRBV6-2 or TRBV6-3 to TRBJ1-5; D remains ambiguous. The CDR3 covers 13 residues. From germline, CDR1 is MNHEY and CDR2 SVGEGT. The V and J ends lost 5 bases and 7 bases respectively, with 12 bases between them.

In its sample, this clone was seen once. CDR3 bases: TGTGCCAGCAGGGAGGAGACCCAGTACTTC. Amino acids: CASREETQYF. This sequence joins TRBV2 and TRBJ2-5; D is uncertain. CDR3 size: 10 residues. Trimming left V 6 bases short and J 5 bases short, with 4 bases between. The germline V gene encodes CDR1 SNHLY and CDR2 FYNNEI.

This chain uses TRBV28 with TRBJ2-7; 10 nucleotides align to TRBD2. The CDR3 has 15 amino acids. After removal of 4 bases from V and 3 bases from J, the junction contained 6 bases not matched to a gene. Looked up from germline, CDR1 is MDHEN and CDR2 is SYDVKM. The CDR3, as DNA: TGTGCCAGCAGTTCCCCGAGCGGGGGGGACTACGAGCAGTACTTC. Protein sequence: CASSSPSGGDYEQYF.

The rearrangement uses TRBV10-3 and TRBJ1-2; 12 bases line up with TRBD1. J lost 7 bases, V lost 7 bases, and 16 bases had no gene match. Looked up from germline, CDR1 is ENHRY and CDR2 is SYGVKD. This CDR3 comprises 17 residues. In nucleotides, the CDR3 is TGTGCCATCAATCCCGGGACAGGGGGCGCCCAGAGCCTTGGCTACACCTTC. Translating it yields CAINPGTGGAQSLGYTF.

The chain joins TRBV14 to TRBJ2-3, with D unresolved. CDR1 and CDR2 (germline): SGHDN, FVKESK. This CDR3 is built from 11 residues. V dropped 3 bases and J dropped 2 bases, with 0 bases sitting between them. The DNA of the CDR3 is TGTGCCAGCAGCCACACAGATACGCAGTATTTT. Amino acids: CASSHTDTQYF.

The chain recombines TRBV20-1 with TRBJ2-3, with D uncertain. Between the trimmed V and J ends, which lost 6 bases and 6 bases, there was a span of 10 bases. The CDR3 runs 11 residues. CDR1 is DFQATT, CDR2 SNEGSKA, per germline (reference sequence). The CDR3 sequence is CSARPEDTQYF. CDR3 bases: TGCAGTGCACGGCCTGAGGATACGCAGTATTTT.

The V and J genes are TRBV7-8 and TRBJ1-1; no clear D gene. CDR3 length: 14 amino acids. V dropped 1 base and J dropped 1 base, with 7 bases sitting between them. Germline V gene data show CDR1 as SGHVS and CDR2 as FQNEAQ. The CDR3, as DNA: TGTGCCAGCAGCTTAGTCCGGGGGAACACTGAAGCTTTCTTT. Encoded protein: CASSLVRGNTEAFF. The full variable domain, its missing parts supplied by reference TRBV7-8 and TRBJ1-1, is GAGVSQSPRYKVAKRGQDVALRCDPISGHVSLFWYQQALGQGPEFLTYFQNEAQLDKSGLPSDRFFAERPEGSVSTLKIQRTQQEDSAVYLCASSLVRGNTEAFFGQGTRLTVV.

The rearrangement joins TRBV19 to TRBJ2-7; TRBD1 is a possible D gene (6 bases). This CDR3 has 14 residues. Germline V lookup: CDR1 LNHDA, CDR2 SQIVND (reference sequence). V was shortened by 4 bases and J by 3 bases, with 13 bases between the two germline ends. CDR3 sequence reads: CASSTQGKGYEQYF. The CDR3 nucleotides read TGTGCCAGTAGTACGCAGGGGAAAGGCTACGAGCAGTACTTC.

The rearrangement joins TRBV3-1 (or the pseudogene TRBV3-2) to TRBJ2-1; D is ambiguous. This CDR3 contains 11 residues. The germline gives CDR1 LGHDT, CDR2 YNNKEL (reference sequence). Deletions cut 6 bases from V and 8 bases from J, with 8 bases between. In DNA, the CDR3 is TGTGCCAGCAGGCTATCGGATGAGCAGTTCTTC. Its protein product is CASRLSDEQFF.

V gene TRBV2 combines with J gene TRBJ2-7, with 7 positions matching TRBD1. The CDR3 is 16 amino acids. The V gene's germline CDR1 is SNHLY and CDR2 FYNNEI. The junction had 14 bases not matched to a gene; V was cut back by 5 bases and J by 4 bases. The CDR3 sequence: CASSIPRDRLTYEQYF. The CDR3 coding sequence is TGTGCCAGCAGTATCCCTCGGGACAGATTAACTTACGAGCAGTACTTC.

The chain is built from TRBV19 and TRBJ2-1; 10 bases match TRBD2. J lost 8 bases, V lost 0 bases, and 7 bases had no gene match. This CDR3 region has 16 residues. CDR1 and CDR2 (germline): LNHDA, SQIVND (reference sequence). The CDR3 coding sequence is TGTGCCAGTAGTATAGATAGGACTAGCGGACGCCATGAGCAGTTCTTC. It encodes CASSIDRTSGRHEQFF.

J is TRBJ1-4 and V is TRBV3-1 (or the pseudogene TRBV3-2), with 7 bases fitting TRBD1. The CDR3 has 13 amino acids. Trimming took 6 bases from V and 8 from J; bases not matched to a gene: 6. Per the germline V gene, CDR1 is LGHDT and CDR2 is YNNKEL (reference sequence). CDR3 bases: TGTGCCAGCAGAGGAGGGGGCCAAGAAAAACTGTTTTTT. As protein: CASRGGGQEKLFF.

This clone was observed once. The V call is TRBV7-9, the J call TRBJ2-7; possible D gene TRBD2, 6 bases. The CDR3 loop spans 14 amino acids. CDR1 SEHNR and CDR2 FQNEAQ come from the germline V gene (reference sequence). Trimming stripped 1 base from V and 5 bases from J, with 12 bases between. CDR3 protein: CASSLVQAGNEQYF. The CDR3 coding sequence is TGTGCCAGCAGCTTAGTACAGGCGGGGAACGAGCAGTACTTC.

The chain combines TRBV6-5 with TRBJ2-3; D is undetermined. V lost 5 bases and J lost 6, with 12 bases in between. Germline lookup yields CDR1 MNHEY and CDR2 SVGAGI. There are 13 residues in the CDR3. CDR3 nucleotides: TGTGCCAGCAGTACCGGCAATAGGGATACGCAGTATTTT. It translates to CASSTGNRDTQYF.

V is TRBV3-1 (or the pseudogene TRBV3-2) and J is TRBJ2-5; the D gene is possibly TRBD1 (5 bases). Trimming cost V 2 bases and J 1 base, with 8 bases left between them. CDR1 and CDR2 (germline): LGHDT, YNNKEL (reference sequence). The CDR3 has 14 amino acids. The CDR3 nucleotides are TGTGCCAGCAGCCAACGACAGCCCCAAGAGACCCAGTACTTC. Translation: CASSQRQPQETQYF.

This CDR3 reads CASSRDLNTGELFF. The DNA for the CDR3 is TGTGCCAGCAGCCGGGACCTTAACACCGGGGAGCTGTTTTTT. The chain recombines TRBV7-9 with TRBJ2-2; D assignment may be TRBD1 or TRBD2 (5 bases each). Germline V gene lookup returns CDR1 SEHNR and CDR2 FQNEAQ (reference sequence). The CDR3 totals 14 residues. Trimming cost V 5 bases and J 2 bases, with 9 bases left between them.

This chain connects TRBV5-1 to TRBJ2-1; D is uncertain. Germline V gene data show CDR1 as SGHRS and CDR2 as YFSETQ. The CDR3 has 13 residues. The V gene lost 0 bases and the J gene lost 5 bases, with 6 bases spanning the gap. CDR3 DNA: TGCGCCAGCAGCTTGGGAAGACACAATGAGCAGTTCTTC. Translated, it gives CASSLGRHNEQFF.

CDR3 region: CAISLQGARGYTF. CDR3 DNA: TGTGCCATCAGTTTACAGGGGGCTCGTGGCTACACCTTC. V gene TRBV10-3 combines with J gene TRBJ1-2; 9 nucleotides agree with TRBD1. V shed 5 bases, J shed 7 bases, and the junction held 5 bases outside the gene matches. This CDR3 contains 13 residues. Germline lookup yields CDR1 ENHRY and CDR2 SYGVKD.

The chain has TRBV28 and TRBJ2-7; D is perhaps TRBD2 (5 bases). Germline assignment: CDR1 MDHEN and CDR2 SYDVKM. The CDR3 runs to 15 residues. Trimming took off 3 bases at V and 2 bases at J, with 14 bases between the two ends. Here the CDR3 DNA reads TGTGCCAGCAGTTTGGTCACTAGTCTGGCCTACGAGCAGTACTTC. Amino acid sequence: CASSLVTSLAYEQYF.

This clone was seen a few times. This rearrangement joins TRBV4-1 to TRBJ1-1; 8 nucleotides line up with TRBD1. The ends lost 1 base at V and 0 bases at J; junction bases unmatched: 4. CDR1 and CDR2 (germline): MGHRA, YSYEKL. The CDR3 spans 16 residues. The CDR3 DNA follows: TGCGCCAGCAGCCAAGTTACAGGGGGGCTGAACACTGAAGCTTTCTTT. Protein product: CASSQVTGGLNTEAFF.

This rearrangement joins TRBV5-1 to TRBJ1-6, with D unresolved. V was pared by 0 bases and J by 4 bases, with 11 bases between. This CDR3 is built from 16 residues. CDR1 and CDR2 (germline): SGHRS, YFSETQ. The CDR3 protein is CASSLVPIEYNSPLHF. The CDR3, as DNA: TGCGCCAGCAGCTTGGTCCCCATTGAATATAATTCACCCCTCCACTTT.

The chain employs TRBV18 and TRBJ2-7, with TRBD1 matching 10 bases. The V segment lost 5 bases and the J segment 0 bases; nucleotides outside the gene matches: 4. From germline, CDR1 is KGHSH and CDR2 LQKENI. The CDR3 is made up of 15 amino acids. DNA of the CDR3: TGTGCCAGCTCATCTGGGACAGGGGTCTCCTACGAGCAGTACTTC. This gives the protein CASSSGTGVSYEQYF.

The chain links TRBV18 to TRBJ2-5, with D tentatively TRBD1 or TRBD2 (5 bases each). V shed 6 bases and J shed 4 bases, with 18 bases lying between them. The CDR3 is 15 amino acids. CDR1 is KGHSH and CDR2 is LQKENI in the germline V gene. As DNA, the CDR3 is TGTGCCAGCTCCCCTACTGTGGGGGTAGGAGAGACCCAGTACTTC. Its protein product is CASSPTVGVGETQYF.

The chain uses TRBV11-1 and TRBJ1-1; unclear D gene. Trimming took off 2 bases at V and 8 bases at J, with 15 bases between the two ends. CDR3 length equals 14 residues. Germline V lookup: CDR1 SGHAT, CDR2 FQDESV (reference sequence). CDR3 DNA: TGTGCCAGCAGCTTATCTACCGACAAAGGCGAAGCTTTCTTT. Residues: CASSLSTDKGEAFF. Supplemented by reference TRBV11-1 and TRBJ1-1, the full variable domain reads EAEVAQSPRYKITEKSQAVAFWCDPISGHATLYWYRQILGQGPELLVQFQDESVVDDSQLPKDRFSAERLKGVDSTLKIQPAELGDSAMYLCASSLSTDKGEAFFGQGTRLTVV.

The chain recombines TRBV4-3 with TRBJ2-7; TRBD1 aligns across 7 bases. V trimming: 4 bases; J trimming: 6 bases; junction bases outside the gene matches: 6. CDR1 LGHNA and CDR2 YSLEER come from the germline V gene. The CDR3 runs to 13 residues. The CDR3 region is CASSLTGVGEQYF. The CDR3, as DNA: TGCGCCAGCAGCCTAACAGGGGTCGGCGAGCAGTACTTC.

J is TRBJ1-3 and V is TRBV18; D is ambiguous. The CDR3 totals 18 residues. The ends were cut back, 1 base at V and 0 bases at J, with 16 bases in the middle. The germline V gene encodes CDR1 KGHSH and CDR2 LQKENI. Here the CDR3 reads CASSPQADGGFSGNTIYF. In DNA form, the CDR3 reads TGTGCCAGCTCACCACAGGCGGACGGTGGTTTCTCTGGAAACACCATATATTTT.

The chain recombines TRBV28 with TRBJ2-1; 9 bases line up with TRBD1. Trimming removed 7 bases from V and 6 bases from J; junction bases left unmatched: 7. The CDR3 is 14 residues long. Germline CDR1 reads MDHEN; CDR2 reads SYDVKM. CDR3 amino acids: CASIRDRASNEQFF. In nucleotides, the CDR3 is TGTGCCAGCATTCGGGACAGGGCCAGCAATGAGCAGTTCTTC.

The chain links TRBV5-4 to TRBJ2-7; 8 bases match TRBD1. V gave up 3 bases and J gave up 0 bases; unmatched junction bases: 8. Germline V gene data show CDR1 as SGHNT and CDR2 as YYREEE (reference sequence). The CDR3 is 16 amino acids. CDR3 sequence: CASSSNPGQDSYEQYF. The CDR3 nucleotides are TGTGCCAGCAGCTCGAACCCGGGACAGGACTCCTACGAGCAGTACTTC.

V and J are TRBV27 and TRBJ1-6; D uncertain. Germline CDR1 and CDR2: MNHEY and SMNVEV (reference sequence). The V end was cut by 5 bases, the J end by 0 bases, with 20 bases between. This CDR3 region has 19 residues. The CDR3, as DNA: TGTGCCAGCAGTCCCTCCCAAGGACCCAGGAGCTCCTATAATTCACCCCTCCACTTT. It translates to CASSPSQGPRSSYNSPLHF.

The J gene is TRBJ2-7, the V gene TRBV11-2; 8 bases line up with TRBD1. V gave up 0 bases and J gave up 3 bases; unmatched junction bases: 10. The CDR3 contains 17 residues. CDR1 is SGHAT and CDR2 is FQNNGV in the germline V gene. The CDR3 protein is CASSLDGRTGIYYEQYF. DNA for the CDR3: TGTGCCAGCAGCTTAGATGGAAGGACAGGGATATACTACGAGCAGTACTTC.